Listed here is a single T cell receptor beta chain. The data belong to a study of CD8 T cells in ankylosing spondylitis. TCRdb redid the calling of the 5' RACE reads with MiXCR, one entry per CDR3 protein. This sample has approximately 300,000 distinct CDR3 sequences, with about 20% found just once. CDR1 is SGHRS and CDR2 is YFSETQ in the germline V gene. Trimming at V came to 0 bases and at J to 8 bases, leaving 9 bases not matched to a gene. The CDR3 loop spans 16 amino acids. The sequence derives from a male donor with ankylosing spondylitis or in good health (not recorded which). The rearrangement links TRBV5-1 to TRBJ2-1, with 9 bases matching TRBD2. The sample taken for sequencing was blood, either unsorted or a sorted T cell fraction (not recorded which). The CDR3: CASSLGSAGGRDEQFF. The DNA of the CDR3 is TGCGCCAGCAGCTTGGGATCGGCGGGGGGGCGCGATGAGCAGTTCTTC.